The rows below give T cell receptor beta chains drawn from one sample of a study of CD8+ T cells in alopecia areata. Data came from immunoSEQ multiplex PCR; TCRdb stores just in-frame clones and leaves some out. The sample records 200,000 to 250,000 clones, 64% being singletons. The source material was CD4+ T cells sorted from blood, sampled at week 4, from a patient treated with tofacitinib. The receptors were gathered from a human donor with alopecia areata. Each CDR3 is given with its conserved first and last residue. A D gene is named only where the DNA matches it firmly. A clone size is listed for some rows: how often the clone was seen (once, few, many), or a class if it is expanded.

CDR3: CASSYDRPNTEAFF
DNA: TGCGCCAGCAGCTACGACAGGCCGAACACTGAAGCTTTCTTT
J: TRBJ1-1
V: TRBV5-1
size: -
D: -

CDR3: CASSYDRHQLQETQYF
DNA: TGTGCCAGCAGTTACGACAGGCACCAGCTCCAAGAGACCCAGTACTTC
J: TRBJ2-5
V: TRBV6-5
size: -
D: -

CDR3: CASSQLSGVADTQYF
DNA: TGTGCCAGCAGCCAACTTTCCGGGGTTGCAGATACGCAGTATTTT
J: TRBJ2-3
V: TRBV4-2
size: -
D: -

CDR3: CATSPGQGNRRYGYTF
DNA: TGCGCCACCAGCCCGGGACAGGGAAACCGGCGGTATGGCTACACCTTC
J: TRBJ1-2
V: TRBV5-1
size: -
D: TRBD1

CDR3: CATSRRDPGLGEKLFF
DNA: TGTGCCACCAGCAGACGCGACCCGGGACTCGGAGAAAAACTGTTTTTT
J: TRBJ1-4
V: TRBV15
size: -
D: -

CDR3: CASGISAWVYEQYF
DNA: TGTGCCAGTGGTATTTCTGCCTGGGTTTACGAGCAGTACTTC
J: TRBJ2-7
V: TRBV19
size: -
D: -

CDR3: CASSSTGTDTQYF
DNA: TGTGCCAGCAGCTCAACAGGGACAGATACGCAGTATTTT
J: TRBJ2-3
V: TRBV7-2
size: -
D: -

CDR3: CASSLLSPGSRREQYF
DNA: TGTGCCAGCAGTTTACTCTCTCCGGGGAGTAGGCGCGAGCAGTACTTC
J: TRBJ2-7
V: TRBV27
size: few
D: -

CDR3: CAWGGNQPQHF
DNA: TGTGCCTGGGGGGGAAATCAGCCCCAGCATTTT
J: TRBJ1-5
V: TRBV30
size: -
D: -

CDR3: CSVGYNEQFF
DNA: TGCAGCGTGGGTTACAATGAGCAGTTCTTC
J: TRBJ2-1
V: TRBV29-1
size: -
D: -

CDR3: CASGSPLHF
DNA: TGTGCCAGTGGTTCACCCCTCCACTTT
J: TRBJ1-6
V: TRBV7-2
size: -
D: -

CDR3: CASSLSSQGTSYEQYF
DNA: TGCGCCAGCAGCTTGTCGTCCCAAGGGACTTCCTACGAGCAGTACTTC
J: TRBJ2-7
V: TRBV5-1
size: -
D: -

CDR3: CASSIGGNGETQYF
DNA: TGTGCCAGTAGTATAGGAGGGAATGGCGAGACCCAGTACTTC
J: TRBJ2-5
V: TRBV19
size: few
D: -

CDR3: CASSWDGQGQQFF
DNA: TGCGCCAGCAGCTGGGATGGACAGGGTCAGCAGTTCTTC
J: TRBJ2-1
V: TRBV5-1
size: few
D: TRBD1

CDR3: CAISESGGRNTEAFF
DNA: TGTGCCATCAGTGAGTCTGGGGGCCGGAACACTGAAGCTTTCTTT
J: TRBJ1-1
V: TRBV10-3
size: -
D: -

CDR3: CASTGPSGGEQYF
DNA: TGTGCCAGCACCGGGCCGTCGGGGGGCGAGCAGTACTTC
J: TRBJ2-7
V: TRBV2
size: -
D: TRBD2

CDR3: CASIPTTANYGYTF
DNA: TGTGCCAGCATTCCGACGACAGCTAACTATGGCTACACCTTC
J: TRBJ1-2
V: TRBV6-1
size: -
D: -

CDR3: CSVKAGSNYGYTF
DNA: TGCAGCGTGAAAGCGGGGTCCAATTATGGCTACACCTTC
J: TRBJ1-2
V: TRBV29-1
size: -
D: -

CDR3: CASSLQRVGYNEQFF
DNA: TGTGCCAGCAGCTTACAAAGGGTGGGCTACAATGAGCAGTTCTTC
J: TRBJ2-1
V: TRBV7-8
size: -
D: -

CDR3: CASSSGQGNYYEQYF
DNA: TGTGCCAGCAGTTCCGGACAGGGAAACTATTACGAGCAGTACTTC
J: TRBJ2-7
V: TRBV6-5
size: few
D: TRBD1

CDR3: CASTKGLSTTDTQYF
DNA: TGTGCCAGCACCAAGGGACTGTCAACCACAGATACGCAGTATTTT
J: TRBJ2-3
V: TRBV6-5
size: few
D: -

CDR3: CASSPGTANQPQHF
DNA: TGCGCCAGCAGCCCTGGGACAGCAAATCAGCCCCAGCATTTT
J: TRBJ1-5
V: TRBV5-1
size: -
D: TRBD1

CDR3: CASSSGTSLREQYF
DNA: TGTGCCAGCAGCTCTGGGACTAGCTTGCGGGAGCAGTACTTC
J: TRBJ2-7
V: TRBV7-2
size: -
D: TRBD2

CDR3: CASRTDTSRNSPLHF
DNA: TGTGCCAGCAGAACTGACACCAGCCGAAATTCACCCCTCCACTTT
J: TRBJ1-6
V: TRBV7-2
size: -
D: -

CDR3: CAWSEQGETQYF
DNA: TGTGCCTGGAGTGAACAGGGGGAGACCCAGTACTTC
J: TRBJ2-5
V: TRBV30
size: -
D: TRBD1

CDR3: CASSPPGAVNEKLFF
DNA: TGTGCCAGCTCACCACCAGGGGCAGTTAATGAAAAACTGTTTTTT
J: TRBJ1-4
V: TRBV18
size: -
D: -

CDR3: CASSLTETGANVLTF
DNA: TGCGCCAGCAGCCTGACAGAGACTGGGGCCAACGTCCTGACTTTC
J: TRBJ2-6
V: TRBV5-1
size: -
D: -

CDR3: CAISGREPNTEAFF
DNA: TGTGCCATCAGTGGAAGGGAACCGAACACTGAAGCTTTCTTT
J: TRBJ1-1
V: TRBV10-3
size: -
D: -

CDR3: CASSPGGTKLTGELFF
DNA: TGCGCCAGCAGCCCGGGGGGGACTAAGCTAACCGGGGAGCTGTTTTTT
J: TRBJ2-2
V: TRBV4-1
size: -
D: TRBD2

CDR3: CASSGGTGPGDGYTF
DNA: TGTGCCAGCAGCGGAGGGACAGGTCCCGGGGATGGCTACACCTTC
J: TRBJ1-2
V: TRBV7-9
size: -
D: TRBD1

CDR3: CASSRDRSSSGSPLHF
DNA: TGTGCCAGCAGCCGGGACAGATCCTCTTCTGGTTCACCCCTCCACTTT
J: TRBJ1-6
V: TRBV7-2
size: -
D: TRBD1

CDR3: CTSSHSGVYEQFF
DNA: TGCACCAGCAGCCACTCGGGGGTGTATGAGCAGTTCTTC
J: TRBJ2-1
V: TRBV1
size: few
D: -

CDR3: CASSLIGGQRNF
DNA: TGTGCCAGCAGCTTAATCGGGGGACAGCGTAACTTC
J: TRBJ2-7
V: TRBV11-2
size: once
D: -

CDR3: CATSRDRATNYGYTF
DNA: TGTGCCACCAGCAGAGACAGGGCTACTAACTATGGCTACACCTTC
J: TRBJ1-2
V: TRBV15
size: -
D: -

CDR3: CASSQDYGASPLHF
DNA: TGCGCCAGCAGCCAAGATTACGGCGCGTCACCCCTCCACTTT
J: TRBJ1-6
V: TRBV4-3
size: -
D: -

CDR3: CASSLVPTDTQYF
DNA: TGCGCCAGCAGCTTGGTTCCCACAGATACGCAGTATTTT
J: TRBJ2-3
V: TRBV5-1
size: -
D: -

CDR3: CASSLDSGGETQYF
DNA: TGTGCCAGCAGCTTAGATTCAGGGGGAGAGACCCAGTACTTC
J: TRBJ2-5
V: TRBV7-9
size: -
D: TRBD1

CDR3: CASSKGQGNEKLFF
DNA: TGTGCTAGCAGTAAAGGACAGGGTAATGAAAAACTGTTTTTT
J: TRBJ1-4
V: TRBV7-7
size: -
D: TRBD1

CDR3: CASSSRQGGFAVEAFF
DNA: TGTGCCAGCAGCTCCCGACAGGGAGGGTTCGCGGTTGAAGCTTTCTTT
J: TRBJ1-1
V: TRBV7-8
size: -
D: TRBD1

CDR3: CASSPSSEGMNTEAFF
DNA: TGTGCCAGCTCACCTTCTTCGGAGGGTATGAACACTGAAGCTTTCTTT
J: TRBJ1-1
V: TRBV18
size: -
D: -

CDR3: CASSQDSLSYNEQFF
DNA: TGCGCCAGCAGCCAAGACTCCCTCTCCTACAATGAGCAGTTCTTC
J: TRBJ2-1
V: TRBV5-1
size: once
D: -

CDR3: CASSRRDIPSPLHF
DNA: TGTGCCAGCAGTAGGCGGGACATTCCTTCGCCCCTCCACTTT
J: TRBJ1-6
V: TRBV27
size: once
D: -